The following is a T cell receptor (beta chain) sequence with its context. The antigen it binds to is not known. Base quality data are lacking; no much larger clone is found one base away. These data come from a study listed by TCRdb under 2016. Compared with germline, V lacks 0 bases and J lacks 3 bases; bases without a gene match: 10. Per the germline V gene (reference sequence), DFQATT is the CDR1 and SNEGSKA is the CDR2. Spanning cysteine to phenylalanine, the CDR3 consists of 16 amino acids. Only the CDR3 DNA stays, 48 bases, in frame from base 1. Libraries were constructed by RT-PCR. The instrument given in TCRdb is Illumina MiSeq. TCRdb reworked the public reads: Q25 trimming with fastp, MiXCR clone assembly, productive beta chains retained. Rows merge per CDR3 protein into single entries with the most common DNA and genes. This sample has hundreds of thousands of distinct CDR3 sequences in its table, and around 14% of those were observed once. Roughly 3.6% of the sample comes from the top ten.

The chain is made from TRBV20-1 and TRBJ2-7; 8 central bases correspond to TRBD2. The specimen was memory CD4+ T cells from blood. This receptor was obtained from a female donor in good health, serving as a healthy control. The DNA sequence is as follows: TGCAGTGCTAGAGATCCAGTTGCGGGAGGTGGCTACGAGCAGTACTTC. Its translation is CSARDPVAGGGYEQYF.